The T cell receptor (beta chain) under discussion was sequenced for a study of blood T cells in healthy people across ages. The length of the CDR3 is 14 residues. Germline assignment: CDR1 SNHLY and CDR2 FYNNEI. Donor samples were obtained from healthy Caucasian individuals from Russia, aged about 6 to 100. In the case of this clonotype: As yet, its antigen is unknown. The junction does not match germline at one end; this may be a read error.

Using a J-beta primer mix together with a sample-barcoded 5' primer, a second PCR was run for roughly 6 to 11 cycles. Sequencing of every sample gave 2.5 million or more CDR3-containing paired-end reads. TCRdb itself ran the 5' RACE reads through MiXCR, one entry per CDR3 protein. In the table there are 800,000 to 950,000 distinct CDR3 sequences, about 44% of which are singletons. Study findings and constraints: Diversity figures based on one million T cells were deemed too low.

The sequence derives from a man aged 30 to 45 in good health. This rearrangement joins TRBV2 to TRBJ1-2; TRBD1 agrees at 7 bases. Sample: blood. This chain's CDR3 is CASSEDRAGYGYTF. CDR3 DNA sequence: TGTGCCAGCAGCGAAGACAGGGCGGGGTATGGCTACACCTTC. Supplemented by reference TRBV2 and TRBJ1-2, the full variable domain reads EPEVTQTPSHQVTQMGQEVILRCVPISNHLYFYWYRQILGQKVEFLVSFYNNEISEKSEIFDDQFSVERPDGSNFTLKIRSTKLEDSAMYFCASSEDRAGYGYTFGSGTRLTVV.